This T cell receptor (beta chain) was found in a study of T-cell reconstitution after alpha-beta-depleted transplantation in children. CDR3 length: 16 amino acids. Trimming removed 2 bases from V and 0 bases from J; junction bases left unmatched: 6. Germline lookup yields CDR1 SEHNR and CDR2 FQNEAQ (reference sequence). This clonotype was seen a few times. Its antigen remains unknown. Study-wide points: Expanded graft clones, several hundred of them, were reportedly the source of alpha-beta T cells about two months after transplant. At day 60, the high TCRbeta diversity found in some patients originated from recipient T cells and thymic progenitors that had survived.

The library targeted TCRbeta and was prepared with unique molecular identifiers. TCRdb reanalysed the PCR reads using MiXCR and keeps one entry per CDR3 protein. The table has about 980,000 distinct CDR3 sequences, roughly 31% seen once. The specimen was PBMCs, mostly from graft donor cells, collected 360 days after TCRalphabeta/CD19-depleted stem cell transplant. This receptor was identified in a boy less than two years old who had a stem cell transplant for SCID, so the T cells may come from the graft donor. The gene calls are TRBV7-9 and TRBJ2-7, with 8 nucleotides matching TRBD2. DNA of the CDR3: TGTGCCAGCAGCTTACCCAAGCGGGGGAGCTCCTACGAGCAGTACTTC. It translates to CASSLPKRGSSYEQYF.